The entry that follows covers one T cell receptor beta chain sequence. Its antigen is not known. These data originate in a study of cytomegalovirus exposure and HLA in healthy donors. The overall study: The roughly 130 validation repertoires used the same platform as the 650 to 800 first-cohort repertoires, a later analysis reported. Study-wide findings and caveats: A few chains tied to CMV proved CMV antigen-specific in vitro. The listing of 150 to 200 TCR beta chains classed them as cytomegalovirus-associated.

TCRdb's table, derived via immunoSEQ multiplex PCR, lists solely in-frame clones and lacks some. This sample has hundreds of thousands of clones; roughly 87% occur once, and the top ten carry about 11%. The donors belonged to the roughly 110-subject validation cohort, separate from the roughly 650-subject first cohort. Trimming pared 7 bases from V and 2 bases from J, leaving 11 bases between. Germline CDR1 and CDR2: SQVTM and ANQGSEA. This CDR3 contains 12 residues. This sequence joins TRBV29-1 and TRBJ2-5; tentative D call: TRBD1 (6 bases). The sequence derives from a man aged 18 to 30 in good health and CMV-seropositive. The sample comprised PBMCs. Here the CDR3 reads CSAGQPQETQYF. CDR3 coding DNA: TGCAGCGCTGGACAGCCACAAGAGACCCAGTACTTC.